A selection of T cell receptor beta chains follows, all from one sample in a study of T cell responses to AZD1222 COVID-19 vaccine. Repertoires were generated with immunoSEQ multiplex PCR, while TCRdb's copy carries only in-frame clones and drops some. The table lists 80,000 or so clones, approximately 90% of them singletons, with approximately 5.4% in the top ten. The sequencing here drew on peripheral blood, taken on day 0 of AZD1222 vaccination. These receptors all come from an adult in good health. Each CDR3 is given with its conserved first and last residue. Each record gives: CDR3 length, clone size, J gene, V gene, D gene, CDR3 protein, CDR3 DNA. The D gene is left open where the match is weak. Size values are once, few and many counts, or a class for expanded clones, and some rows have none.

length: 17; size: -; J: TRBJ2-2; V: TRBV7-6; D: TRBD2; CDR3: CASSSAGSGGAFGELFF; DNA: TGTGCCAGCAGCTCCGCAGGTAGCGGGGGGGCCTTCGGGGAGCTGTTTTTT
length: 14; size: -; J: TRBJ1-5; V: TRBV5-6; D: -; CDR3: CASSPGQFVQPQHF; DNA: TGTGCCAGCAGCCCCGGACAGTTCGTCCAGCCCCAGCATTTT
length: 12; size: -; J: TRBJ1-2; V: TRBV28; D: -; CDR3: CASSPGPRSYTF; DNA: TGTGCCAGCAGCCCTGGACCCAGGAGCTACACCTTC
length: 12; size: -; J: TRBJ2-7; V: TRBV7-9; D: -; CDR3: CASSSPSYEQYF; DNA: TGTGCCAGCAGCTCCCCCTCCTACGAGCAGTACTTC
length: 15; size: -; J: TRBJ1-2; V: TRBV27; D: -; CDR3: CASSPAAGVNYGYTF; DNA: TGTGCCAGCAGTCCCGCCGCAGGGGTGAACTATGGCTACACCTTC
length: 11; size: -; J: TRBJ1-1; V: TRBV12-3/TRBV12-4; D: -; CDR3: CASSQDLTAFF; DNA: TGTGCCAGCAGCCAGGACTTGACAGCTTTCTTT
length: 17; size: -; J: TRBJ1-4; V: TRBV4-2; D: -; CDR3: CASSQEYTLATNEKLFF; DNA: TGTGCCAGCAGCCAAGAATACACGTTGGCAACTAATGAAAAACTGTTTTTT
length: 14; size: -; J: TRBJ1-3; V: TRBV20-1; D: -; CDR3: CSASGYLSGNTIYF; DNA: TGCAGTGCTAGTGGATATCTCTCTGGAAACACCATATATTTT
length: 13; size: -; J: TRBJ1-4; V: TRBV12-3/TRBV12-4; D: -; CDR3: CASSLSGRVELFF; DNA: TGTGCCAGCAGTTTAAGTGGCAGGGTGGAACTGTTTTTT
length: 17; size: few; J: TRBJ2-7; V: TRBV5-3; D: -; CDR3: CARSLEVEQYRFYEQYF; DNA: TGTGCCAGAAGCTTGGAAGTGGAGCAGTACCGATTCTACGAGCAGTACTTC
length: 15; size: -; J: TRBJ1-5; V: TRBV30; D: -; CDR3: CAWSRGGRANQPQHF; DNA: TGTGCCTGGAGTCGAGGAGGGAGGGCGAATCAGCCCCAGCATTTT
length: 13; size: -; J: TRBJ1-1; V: TRBV3-1/TRBV3-2; D: -; CDR3: CASSLPRATEAFF; DNA: TGTGCCAGCAGCCTCCCCAGGGCTACTGAAGCTTTCTTT
length: 18; size: -; J: TRBJ2-5; V: TRBV15; D: -; CDR3: CATSSQPRGSMGQETQYF; DNA: TGTGCCACCAGCAGCCAACCCCGGGGCTCAATGGGCCAAGAGACCCAGTACTTC
length: 16; size: once; J: TRBJ1-1; V: TRBV11-3; D: -; CDR3: CASSLVVSRMNTEAFF; DNA: TGTGCCAGCAGCTTAGTAGTCAGCAGGATGAACACTGAAGCTTTCTTT
length: 12; size: once; J: TRBJ1-1; V: TRBV10-1; D: -; CDR3: CASSEWGTEAFF; DNA: TGCGCCAGCAGTGAATGGGGCACTGAAGCTTTCTTT
length: 14; size: -; J: TRBJ1-5; V: TRBV27; D: -; CDR3: CASSVGLYNQPQHF; DNA: TGTGCCAGCAGTGTGGGCCTTTACAATCAGCCCCAGCATTTT
length: 13; size: -; J: TRBJ1-5; V: TRBV18; D: TRBD1; CDR3: CASSTGLNQPQHF; DNA: TGTGCCAGCTCGACAGGGTTAAATCAGCCCCAGCATTTT
length: 14; size: -; J: TRBJ2-1; V: TRBV4-2; D: -; CDR3: CASSQGLASDEQFF; DNA: TGTGCCAGCAGCCAAGGGCTAGCGTCCGATGAGCAGTTCTTC
length: 14; size: once; J: TRBJ1-5; V: TRBV30; D: TRBD1; CDR3: CAWSDQGAGQPQHF; DNA: TGTGCCTGGAGTGATCAGGGGGCAGGTCAGCCCCAGCATTTT
length: 17; size: -; J: TRBJ2-7; V: TRBV11-3; D: TRBD2; CDR3: CASSHGNLAGGTYEQYF; DNA: TGTGCCAGCAGCCATGGGAACCTAGCGGGGGGTACCTACGAGCAGTACTTC
length: 15; size: -; J: TRBJ1-1; V: TRBV5-1; D: TRBD1; CDR3: CASSLASGGGTEAFF; DNA: TGCGCCAGCAGCTTGGCGTCAGGGGGCGGAACTGAAGCTTTCTTT
length: 14; size: -; J: TRBJ2-7; V: TRBV5-1; D: TRBD2; CDR3: CASRPAGGAYEQYF; DNA: TGCGCCAGCAGACCCGCCGGGGGGGCCTACGAGCAGTACTTC
length: 13; size: -; J: TRBJ2-7; V: TRBV7-9; D: -; CDR3: CASSRPDGYEQYF; DNA: TGTGCCAGCAGCCGCCCCGACGGGTACGAGCAGTACTTC
length: 16; size: -; J: TRBJ1-5; V: TRBV6-5; D: TRBD1; CDR3: CASSYSAGTGFQPQHF; DNA: TGTGCCAGCAGTTACTCCGCCGGGACAGGGTTTCAGCCCCAGCATTTT
length: 14; size: -; J: TRBJ1-2; V: TRBV28; D: -; CDR3: CASTGGNTNYGYTF; DNA: TGTGCCAGCACTGGCGGAAACACTAACTATGGCTACACCTTC
length: 16; size: -; J: TRBJ1-2; V: TRBV5-8; D: -; CDR3: CASRIEEGTELGGYTF; DNA: TGTGCCAGCAGGATTGAAGAGGGGACGGAGCTAGGGGGCTACACCTTC
length: 15; size: -; J: TRBJ1-1; V: TRBV18; D: -; CDR3: CASSPPGGRVTEAFF; DNA: TGTGCCAGCTCACCACCGGGGGGGCGAGTGACTGAAGCTTTCTTT
length: 13; size: -; J: TRBJ2-7; V: TRBV18; D: -; CDR3: CASSLDQKGGQYF; DNA: TGTGCCAGCTCACTGGACCAAAAGGGCGGGCAGTACTTC
length: 18; size: -; J: TRBJ2-1; V: TRBV3-1/TRBV3-2; D: TRBD2; CDR3: CASSPQGLAGGRYNEQFF; DNA: TGTGCCAGCAGCCCGCAAGGACTAGCGGGGGGCCGCTACAATGAGCAGTTCTTC
length: 11; size: -; J: TRBJ2-1; V: TRBV6-5; D: -; CDR3: CASSYGDEQFF; DNA: TGTGCCAGCAGTTATGGCGATGAGCAGTTCTTC
length: 13; size: -; J: TRBJ1-1; V: TRBV12-3/TRBV12-4; D: -; CDR3: CASSIKGNTEAFF; DNA: TGTGCCAGCAGTATAAAGGGTAATACTGAAGCTTTCTTT
length: 15; size: -; J: TRBJ2-2; V: TRBV6-4; D: -; CDR3: CASSPASGYTGELFF; DNA: TGTGCCAGCAGCCCCGCCAGTGGGTACACCGGGGAGCTGTTTTTT
length: 17; size: -; J: TRBJ2-4; V: TRBV5-5; D: TRBD2; CDR3: CASSLESSGGAQNIQYF; DNA: TGTGCCAGCAGCTTGGAGTCCAGCGGGGGGGCTCAAAACATTCAGTACTTC
length: 16; size: -; J: TRBJ2-1; V: TRBV25-1; D: TRBD2; CDR3: CASSAAGDRSYNEQFF; DNA: TGTGCCAGCAGTGCGGCGGGGGACCGCTCCTACAATGAGCAGTTCTTC
length: 15; size: -; J: TRBJ1-5; V: TRBV5-5; D: TRBD1; CDR3: CASSGTGGDTQPQHF; DNA: TGTGCCAGCAGCGGGACAGGGGGCGATACTCAGCCCCAGCATTTT
length: 13; size: -; J: TRBJ2-3; V: TRBV5-4; D: -; CDR3: CASSSKGLDTQYF; DNA: TGTGCCAGCAGCTCCAAAGGCTTGGATACGCAGTATTTT
length: 14; size: -; J: TRBJ1-5; V: TRBV7-8; D: -; CDR3: CASSQGQSNQPQHF; DNA: TGTGCCAGCAGCCAAGGACAGAGTAATCAGCCCCAGCATTTT
length: 13; size: -; J: TRBJ2-2; V: TRBV12-3/TRBV12-4; D: -; CDR3: CASSPEHTGELFF; DNA: TGTGCCAGCAGCCCGGAACACACCGGGGAGCTGTTTTTT
length: 15; size: -; J: TRBJ1-2; V: TRBV28; D: TRBD1; CDR3: CASSPPDRDLGGYTF; DNA: TGTGCCAGCAGTCCACCAGACAGGGATCTGGGCGGCTACACCTTC
length: 14; size: once; J: TRBJ1-1; V: TRBV5-3; D: -; CDR3: CARSLQFMNTEAFF; DNA: TGTGCCAGAAGCTTGCAGTTCATGAACACTGAAGCTTTCTTT
length: 13; size: -; J: TRBJ1-2; V: TRBV5-6; D: -; CDR3: CASSVGSSYGYTF; DNA: TGTGCCAGCAGCGTCGGGAGTAGCTATGGCTACACCTTC
length: 12; size: once; J: TRBJ1-5; V: TRBV19; D: -; CDR3: CASRYSNQPQHF; DNA: TGTGCCAGTAGATATAGCAATCAGCCCCAGCATTTT
length: 13; size: -; J: TRBJ2-7; V: TRBV5-6; D: -; CDR3: CASSVGGPREQYF; DNA: TGTGCCAGCAGCGTCGGGGGGCCGCGCGAGCAGTACTTC
length: 17; size: once; J: TRBJ1-6; V: TRBV5-1; D: -; CDR3: CASSPQLGGSANSPLHF; DNA: TGCGCCAGCAGCCCCCAGTTGGGTGGGTCGGCAAATTCACCCCTCCACTTT
length: 17; size: once; J: TRBJ1-5; V: TRBV19; D: TRBD1; CDR3: CASSIQWDRRPNQPQHF; DNA: TGTGCCAGTAGTATCCAGTGGGACAGGCGTCCCAATCAGCCCCAGCATTTT
length: 13; size: -; J: TRBJ1-2; V: TRBV5-5; D: -; CDR3: CASSLANNYGYTF; DNA: TGTGCCAGCAGCTTGGCGAATAACTATGGCTACACCTTC
length: 15; size: -; J: TRBJ1-2; V: TRBV29-1; D: TRBD1; CDR3: CSVELRDRGAYGYTF; DNA: TGCAGCGTTGAACTACGGGACAGGGGCGCCTATGGCTACACCTTC
length: 15; size: -; J: TRBJ2-7; V: TRBV7-6; D: -; CDR3: CASSLEVGLTYEQYF; DNA: TGTGCCAGCAGCTTAGAAGTTGGCTTGACCTACGAGCAGTACTTC
length: 11; size: -; J: TRBJ2-7; V: TRBV30; D: -; CDR3: CAWSAVYEQYF; DNA: TGTGCCTGGAGTGCTGTGTACGAGCAGTACTTC
length: 15; size: once; J: TRBJ1-2; V: TRBV7-9; D: -; CDR3: CASSQQGRGNYGYTF; DNA: TGTGCCAGCAGCCAACAGGGCAGGGGCAACTATGGCTACACCTTC
length: 12; size: -; J: TRBJ2-5; V: TRBV5-6; D: -; CDR3: CASRGAWETQYF; DNA: TGTGCCAGCCGGGGGGCTTGGGAGACCCAGTACTTC
length: 14; size: -; J: TRBJ2-6; V: TRBV2; D: -; CDR3: CASSGGAGANVLTF; DNA: TGTGCCAGCAGTGGGGGGGCTGGGGCCAACGTCCTGACTTTC
length: 12; size: -; J: TRBJ2-5; V: TRBV12-3/TRBV12-4; D: TRBD1; CDR3: CASRDREETQYF; DNA: TGTGCCAGCAGGGACAGGGAAGAGACCCAGTACTTC
length: 15; size: -; J: TRBJ1-5; V: TRBV27; D: -; CDR3: CASSLYRPAMAPQHF; DNA: TGTGCCAGCAGTTTATACCGTCCAGCAATGGCGCCCCAGCATTTT
length: 15; size: -; J: TRBJ1-4; V: TRBV5-5; D: TRBD1; CDR3: CASSPRTGAGEKLFF; DNA: TGTGCCAGCAGCCCACGAACAGGGGCGGGTGAAAAACTGTTTTTT
length: 12; size: -; J: TRBJ1-5; V: TRBV12-3/TRBV12-4; D: -; CDR3: CASSTARQPQHF; DNA: TGTGCCAGCAGTACCGCCCGGCAGCCCCAGCATTTT